Presented here are 15 T cell receptor beta chains from one specimen sequenced in a study of blood T cell repertoires in COVID-19. Using immunoSEQ multiplex PCR, the repertoire was profiled, and TCRdb retains in-frame clones only, with some absent. This table holds more than 100,000 clones, around 88% found once. The sequenced sample consisted of peripheral blood. These receptors originate from a human donor in a cohort sampled during active COVID-19.

This sequence joins TRBV7-2 and TRBJ1-5; 7 bases agree with TRBD1. The CDR3 has 17 residues. From germline, CDR1 is SGHTA and CDR2 FQGNSA. V was pared by 1 base and J by 9 bases, with 15 bases of the junction left unmatched. CDR3 DNA sequence: TGTGCCAGCAGCTTAGGTGTATCGACGGCAGGGGGGTGGCCCCAGCATTTT. Protein: CASSLGVSTAGGWPQHF.

Only a few counts were recorded for this clone. The genes are TRBV19 and TRBJ2-2; perhaps TRBD1 as D (6 bases). Trimming removed 5 bases at V and 12 bases at J, with 13 bases between. This CDR3 is 12 amino acids long. Per germline, CDR1 LNHDA and CDR2 SQIVND (reference sequence). CDR3 protein: CASSSRDMQLFF. CDR3 DNA: TGTGCCAGTAGTTCCCGGGACATGCAGCTGTTTTTT.

The J gene is TRBJ2-5, the V gene TRBV29-1, with TRBD2 matching 7 bases. The CDR3 is 15 amino acids. Germline values: CDR1 SQVTM, CDR2 ANQGSEA. V gave up 6 bases and J gave up 5 bases; unmatched junction bases: 15. The CDR3 spells CSVNPGTNVGETQYF. CDR3 bases: TGCAGCGTAAATCCCGGGACTAACGTCGGCGAGACCCAGTACTTC.

The V and J genes are TRBV11-2 and TRBJ1-4; possible D gene TRBD1, 5 bases. The CDR3 is 14 residues long. The V end lost 2 bases, the J end lost 8 bases, and 12 bases lay between the germline ends. CDR1 is SGHAT, CDR2 FQNNGV, per germline. The CDR3 region has the DNA TGTGCCAGCAGCTTACGGGGGTCGGGGGAAAAACTGTTTTTT. The encoded protein is CASSLRGSGEKLFF.

The chain carries TRBV7-2 and TRBJ2-7, with a weak D call TRBD1 (6 bases). This CDR3 has 15 amino acids. The germline V and J ends were trimmed by 3 bases and 3 bases, with 15 bases remaining between them. Germline V lookup: CDR1 SGHTA, CDR2 FQGNSA. As DNA, the CDR3 is TGTGCCAGCAGCTTGACAGGAGACTCCCTCTACGAGCAGTACTTC. This encodes CASSLTGDSLYEQYF.

The gene calls are TRBV10-3 and TRBJ2-4; TRBD1 aligns across 9 bases. Germline V gene data show CDR1 as ENHRY and CDR2 as SYGVKD. The V and J ends lost 3 bases and 0 bases, in that order; junction bases with no gene match: 6. The CDR3 loop spans 17 amino acids. The CDR3 sequence: CAISDSGQGLAKNIQYF. The CDR3 bases are TGTGCCATCAGTGATTCGGGACAGGGATTAGCCAAAAACATTCAGTACTTC.

J is TRBJ2-2 and V is TRBV5-4, with TRBD1 matching over 8 bases. The CDR3 length is 14 residues. With V trimmed by 2 bases and J by 5 bases, 2 bases remained unmatched. Germline V gene lookup returns CDR1 SGHNT and CDR2 YYREEE (reference sequence). CDR3 sequence (DNA): TGTGCCAGCAGCTTTCAGGGGGCAACCGGGGAGCTGTTTTTT. This translates into CASSFQGATGELFF. The full variable domain, its missing parts supplied by reference TRBV5-4 and TRBJ2-2, is ETGVTQSPTHLIKTRGQQVTLRCSSQSGHNTVSWYQQALGQGPQFIFQYYREEENGRGNFPPRFSGLQFPNYSSELNVNALELDDSALYLCASSFQGATGELFFGEGSRLTVL.

The rearrangement links TRBV30 to TRBJ1-5, with 8 nucleotides matching TRBD1. CDR1 and CDR2 (germline): GTSNPN, SVGIG (reference sequence). The CDR3 spans 17 residues. With 4 bases clipped from V and 0 bases from J, the junction kept 11 bases outside the gene matches. The chain's CDR3 is CAWTGQDYFDSNQPQHF. CDR3 DNA sequence: TGTGCCTGGACGGGACAGGATTATTTTGATAGCAATCAGCCCCAGCATTTT.

This chain uses TRBV2 with TRBJ2-7; 9 nucleotides line up with TRBD1. V gave up 9 bases and J gave up 4 bases; unmatched junction bases: 4. Germline loops: CDR1 SNHLY, CDR2 FYNNEI. This CDR3 comprises 12 residues. CDR3 sequence (DNA): TGTGCCAGGGGACAGGGCTTATACGAGCAGTACTTC. It codes for CARGQGLYEQYF.

This clone was seen only a few times. CDR3 region: CASRGTLSPYEQYF. For the CDR3, the DNA is TGTGCCAGCAGAGGGACACTTTCCCCCTACGAGCAGTACTTC. The chain links TRBV7-9 to TRBJ2-7; possibly TRBD1 for D (6 bases). Deletions cut 6 bases from V and 2 bases from J, with 14 bases between. The germline CDR1 and CDR2 sequences are SEHNR and FQNEAQ (reference sequence). The CDR3 sequence is 14 residues long.

The V and J genes are TRBV30 and TRBJ2-7; tentatively, D is TRBD1 (6 bases). Trimming took 3 bases from V and 1 from J, leaving 7 bases between them. Looked up from germline, CDR1 is GTSNPN and CDR2 is SVGIG (reference sequence). This CDR3 comprises 12 residues. The CDR3 region has the DNA TGTGCCTGGAGACAGGGTTCCTACGAGCAGTACTTC. Translating it yields CAWRQGSYEQYF.

The chain couples TRBV27 to TRBJ1-2, with 8 bases that match TRBD1. From germline, CDR1 is MNHEY and CDR2 SMNVEV (reference sequence). Trimming at V came to 4 bases and at J to 4 bases, leaving 8 bases not matched to a gene. The CDR3 contains 15 residues. CDR3: CASSWSGTGGYGYTF. The CDR3 DNA reads TGTGCCAGCAGTTGGTCCGGGACAGGAGGCTATGGCTACACCTTC.

This chain links TRBV7-8 with TRBJ2-1; TRBD2 aligns across 7 bases. Germline CDR1 is SGHVS and CDR2 is FQNEAQ. J was trimmed by 0 bases and V by 5 bases; bases with no gene match: 7. CDR3 length equals 16 residues. In nucleotides, the CDR3 is TGTGCCAGCAGCCCCCCGGGACTAACCTCCTACAATGAGCAGTTCTTC. Encoded protein: CASSPPGLTSYNEQFF.

This clone was observed a handful of times. The chain combines TRBV12-3 or TRBV12-4 with TRBJ1-1; D is ambiguous. Between the trimmed V and J ends, which lost 3 bases and 4 bases, there was a span of 9 bases. The CDR3 runs to 13 residues. DNA of the CDR3: TGTGCCAGCAGTTTTTATGAGTCCACTGAAGCTTTCTTT. The encoded protein is CASSFYESTEAFF.

This chain joins TRBV4-3 and TRBJ1-5; D remains ambiguous. Trimming cost V 0 bases and J 4 bases, with 10 bases left between them. The CDR3 consists of 15 residues. The germline V gene encodes CDR1 LGHNA and CDR2 YSLEER. CDR3 region: CASSQDYFRNQPQHF. CDR3 nucleotide sequence: TGCGCCAGCAGCCAAGATTATTTCCGGAATCAGCCCCAGCATTTT.